These T cell receptor beta chains were read from a single sample in a study of PD-1 blockade in classical Hodgkin lymphoma. The data were produced by immunoSEQ multiplex PCR, yet TCRdb's version contains in-frame clones alone and is incomplete. This table holds about 30,000 clones, approximately 80% found once. Sequences were derived from CD4+ T cells from blood, sampled before the fourth cycle of nivolumab. These receptors were taken from a human donor with classical Hodgkin lymphoma. The CDR3 runs from the conserved cysteine through the conserved F or W. Fields, in order: CDR3 length, D gene, J gene, V gene, CDR3 DNA, CDR3 protein. The D gene is left open where the match is weak.

len: 15
d_gene: TRBD1
j_gene: TRBJ2-7
v_gene: TRBV5-1
CDR3nt: TGCGCCAGCAGAGTGGATAGGACAGGGACGGGAGAGCAGTACTTC
CDR3aa: CASRVDRTGTGEQYF

len: 17
d_gene: NA
j_gene: TRBJ2-6
v_gene: TRBV9
CDR3nt: TGTGCCAGCAGCGTCGCCCCCCAGGGCATCGGGGCCAACGTCCTGACTTTC
CDR3aa: CASSVAPQGIGANVLTF

len: 13
d_gene: NA
j_gene: TRBJ1-1
v_gene: TRBV5-1
CDR3nt: TGCGCCAGCAGCTTAGGGATGAACACTGAAGCTTTCTTT
CDR3aa: CASSLGMNTEAFF

len: 15
d_gene: NA
j_gene: TRBJ2-3
v_gene: TRBV5-1
CDR3nt: TGCGCCAGCAGCCTGCTGGAGGGAAACACAGATACGCAGTATTTT
CDR3aa: CASSLLEGNTDTQYF

len: 13
d_gene: TRBD1
j_gene: TRBJ1-2
v_gene: TRBV6-6
CDR3nt: TGTGCCAGCAGTGGACAGGAGGGCTATGGCTACACCTTC
CDR3aa: CASSGQEGYGYTF

len: 17
d_gene: TRBD1
j_gene: TRBJ2-6
v_gene: TRBV10-3
CDR3nt: TGTGCCATCAGACTGACAGGGGGCTCCTCTGGGGCCAACGTCCTGACTTTC
CDR3aa: CAIRLTGGSSGANVLTF

len: 10
d_gene: NA
j_gene: TRBJ2-1
v_gene: TRBV20-1
CDR3nt: TGCAGTGCTAAGAAAGGTGAGCAGTTCTTC
CDR3aa: CSAKKGEQFF

len: 12
d_gene: NA
j_gene: TRBJ2-1
v_gene: TRBV6-5
CDR3nt: TGTGCCAGCAGGAAAACAGGGAAAGAGCAGTTCTTC
CDR3aa: CASRKTGKEQFF

len: 14
d_gene: TRBD1
j_gene: TRBJ2-7
v_gene: TRBV27
CDR3nt: TGTGCCAGCAGCCCTGACAGGGGCGATAGGGAGCAGTACTTC
CDR3aa: CASSPDRGDREQYF

len: 17
d_gene: TRBD1
j_gene: TRBJ1-5
v_gene: TRBV10-1
CDR3nt: TGCGCCAGCAGTGAGACGAGGGGACAGGGGGGCAATCAGCCCCAGCATTTT
CDR3aa: CASSETRGQGGNQPQHF

len: 14
d_gene: TRBD1
j_gene: TRBJ1-1
v_gene: TRBV5-1
CDR3nt: TGCGCCAGCAGCGGGGGACAGGGTAGTACTGAAGCTTTCTTT
CDR3aa: CASSGGQGSTEAFF